The 30 T cell receptor beta chains given below trace back to one sample, sequenced in a study of radiotherapy plus CTLA-4 blockade in lung cancer (dated by TCRdb to 2017 to 2018). Library generation was performed with the immunoSEQ multiplex PCR assay. As stored in TCRdb, this immuneACCESS dataset retains in-frame rearrangements with V and J assigned. A fraction of the clones does not appear; measured against another copy, unresolved V genes explain less than half of the discrepancy, and the remainder lacks a known reason. Counted in this sample were some 100,000 clones; 75% to 80% of them appeared once. The leading ten clones occupy 4% to 6% of the sample. Sequenced here: peripheral blood, sampled from a patient treated with radiotherapy plus ipilimumab. The source is a human donor with non-small cell lung cancer who had a partial response to radiotherapy plus ipilimumab.

The V gene is TRBV6-4, the J gene TRBJ2-2, with 7 bases aligning to TRBD1. Germline lookup yields CDR1 MRHNA and CDR2 SNTAGT. V was pared by 2 bases and J by 4 bases, with 4 bases of the junction left unmatched. CDR3 length: 15 residues. Here the CDR3 reads CASSDKGAGTGELFF. In DNA, the CDR3 is TGTGCCAGCAGTGACAAGGGGGCGGGCACCGGGGAGCTGTTTTTT.

This rearrangement joins TRBV15 to TRBJ2-2, with 8 nucleotides matching TRBD1. V shed 8 bases, J shed 9 bases, and the junction held 11 bases outside the gene matches. This CDR3 contains 14 residues. Germline V gene data show CDR1 as LNHNV and CDR2 as YYDKDF (reference sequence). The CDR3 loop reads CATGDRITQRELFF. CDR3 sequence (DNA): TGTGCCACCGGGGACAGGATAACTCAGCGGGAGCTGTTTTTT.

The V and J genes are TRBV20-1 and TRBJ2-1, with a tentative D call TRBD2 (5 bases). Trimming removed 3 bases at V and 8 bases at J, with 8 bases between. Germline V gene data show CDR1 as DFQATT and CDR2 as SNEGSKA (reference sequence). The CDR3 spans 11 residues. CDR3 nucleotide sequence: TGCAGTGCTAGTTGGAGGTATGAGCAGTTCTTC. It specifies CSASWRYEQFF.

In its sample, this clone was seen a few times. The chain uses TRBV7-3 and TRBJ1-4, with a tentative D call TRBD1 (5 bases). V was cut by 1 base and J by 7 bases, with 7 bases left in between. Germline V gene sequence: CDR1 SGHTA, CDR2 FQGTGA. The CDR3 length is 13 residues. Written as DNA, the CDR3 is TGTGCCAGCAGCTTAAGGAGGGGTGAAAAACTGTTTTTT. Translating gives CASSLRRGEKLFF.

Here the CDR3 reads CASSFLGGVLSSTEAFF. The CDR3 nucleotides read TGTGCCAGCAGCTTTCTCGGCGGGGTTCTATCGTCGACTGAAGCTTTCTTT. The chain couples TRBV5-4 to TRBJ1-1; the D is unclear. V was clipped by 2 bases and J by 5 bases, with 22 bases between them. The CDR3 runs 17 residues. Germline CDR1 is SGHNT and CDR2 is YYREEE (reference sequence). Full variable domain (rest looked up from reference TRBV5-4 and TRBJ1-1): ETGVTQSPTHLIKTRGQQVTLRCSSQSGHNTVSWYQQALGQGPQFIFQYYREEENGRGNFPPRFSGLQFPNYSSELNVNALELDDSALYLCASSFLGGVLSSTEAFFGQGTRLTVV.

In its sample, this clone was seen a few times. The sample holds other DNA sequences that translate to the same CDR3. This chain connects TRBV19 to TRBJ1-5; D is uncertain. The length of the CDR3 is 14 residues. Looked up from germline, CDR1 is LNHDA and CDR2 is SQIVND (reference sequence). V dropped 3 bases and J dropped 1 base, with 7 bases sitting between them. This CDR3 is CASSITGSNQPQHF. CDR3 nucleotides: TGTGCCAGTAGTATCACGGGGAGCAATCAGCCCCAGCATTTT.

The CDR3 protein is CASHRLDYTDTQYF. The CDR3 DNA is TGTGCCAGTCATCGACTAGACTACACAGATACGCAGTATTTT. The chain combines TRBV27 with TRBJ2-3, with D possibly being TRBD2 (6 bases). Trimming left V 9 bases short and J 2 bases short, with 15 bases between. This CDR3 comprises 14 residues. Germline CDR1 reads MNHEY; CDR2 reads SMNVEV (reference sequence).

This sequence joins TRBV6-5 and TRBJ2-1; D is uncertain. The germline V gene has CDR1 MNHEY and CDR2 SVGAGI. V was pared by 0 bases and J by 2 bases, with 11 bases between. The CDR3 length is 16 residues. CDR3 in DNA: TGTGCCAGCAGTTACTCGATCTCTCACACCTACAATGAGCAGTTCTTC. It specifies CASSYSISHTYNEQFF.

The chain carries TRBV27 and TRBJ2-1, with D unresolved. V lost 4 bases, J lost 2 bases, and 6 bases lay in between. Germline CDR1 reads MNHEY; CDR2 reads SMNVEV (reference sequence). The CDR3 has 13 amino acids. CDR3 DNA: TGTGCCAGCAGTTACGAGCCCTACAATGAGCAGTTCTTC. Translation gives CASSYEPYNEQFF.

This clone was found a few times. The chain links TRBV7-9 to TRBJ1-2, with 10 nucleotides matching TRBD1. V gave up 5 bases and J gave up 4 bases; unmatched junction bases: 4. This CDR3 is 14 amino acids long. The germline gives CDR1 SEHNR, CDR2 FQNEAQ (reference sequence). The CDR3 sequence is CASSRQGAIYGYTF. The CDR3 DNA reads TGTGCCAGCAGCCGACAGGGGGCTATCTATGGCTACACCTTC.

The chain is built from TRBV28 and TRBJ2-1; the match to TRBD2 covers 14 bases. After removal of 6 bases from V and 4 bases from J, the junction contained 5 bases not matched to a gene. The CDR3 totals 16 residues. From germline, CDR1 is MDHEN and CDR2 SYDVKM. The chain's CDR3 is CASRMGLAGVYNEQFF. The CDR3 nucleotides read TGTGCCAGCAGGATGGGACTAGCGGGAGTATACAATGAGCAGTTCTTC.

The chain uses TRBV29-1 and TRBJ1-5; D is possibly TRBD1 (6 bases). CDR3 length: 13 residues. The V gene lost 7 bases and the J gene lost 3 bases, with 13 bases spanning the gap. CDR1 SQVTM and CDR2 ANQGSEA come from the germline V gene. The DNA of the CDR3 is TGCAGCGCTCGACAGGAGCTCAATCAGCCCCAGCATTTT. Protein sequence: CSARQELNQPQHF.

The rearrangement joins TRBV30 to TRBJ1-6; 7 nucleotides match TRBD1. This CDR3 region has 15 residues. V dropped 0 bases and J dropped 9; count of bases not matched to a gene: 8. Per germline, CDR1 GTSNPN and CDR2 SVGIG (reference sequence). The DNA of the CDR3 is TGTGCCTGGAGTGTGGCCCGACAGGGTTCTTCACCCCTCCACTTT. Amino acids: CAWSVARQGSSPLHF.

The chain couples TRBV19 to TRBJ2-1, with D possibly matching TRBD1 (5 bases). V lost 6 bases, J lost 8 bases, and 23 bases lay in between. CDR3 length: 16 residues. Germline-derived CDR1 and CDR2 are LNHDA and SQIVND (reference sequence). The CDR3 nucleotides are TGTGCCAGTAGCGACAGTCCCCCAATAGTTGTCTATGAGCAGTTCTTC. It codes for CASSDSPPIVVYEQFF.

This clone has just one count. This sequence joins TRBV9 and TRBJ1-1; 9 bases are shared with TRBD1. The V segment lost 2 bases and the J segment 8 bases; nucleotides outside the gene matches: 7. Germline values: CDR1 SGDLS, CDR2 YYNGEE. The CDR3 loop spans 14 amino acids. Here the CDR3 DNA reads TGTGCCAGCAGCGTTAGAGGGACAGGGTCCGAAGCTTTCTTT. Translated: CASSVRGTGSEAFF. The entire variable domain, with the rest obtained from reference TRBV9 and TRBJ1-1, is as follows: DSGVTQTPKHLITATGQRVTLRCSPRSGDLSVYWYQQSLDQGLQFLIQYYNGEERAKGNILERFSAQQFPDLHSELNLSSLELGDSALYFCASSVRGTGSEAFFGQGTRLTVV.

The sample holds one count of this clone. The gene calls are TRBV28 and TRBJ2-4, with D perhaps TRBD1 (6 bases). The V and J ends lost 5 bases and 4 bases respectively, with 9 bases between them. CDR1 and CDR2 from the germline V gene are MDHEN and SYDVKM. This CDR3 is 13 amino acids long. The CDR3 sequence is CASSQRGKNIQYF. The CDR3 DNA follows: TGTGCCAGCAGTCAGAGGGGGAAAAACATTCAGTACTTC.

The chain carries TRBV7-2 and TRBJ1-1, with D perhaps matching TRBD1 (6 bases). This CDR3 is built from 15 residues. Trimming shortened V by 1 base and J by 2 bases, and 11 bases separated the two germline ends. CDR1 and CDR2 (germline): SGHTA, FQGNSA. The DNA of the CDR3 is TGTGCCAGCAGCTTAGGGCGGACAGCCAACACTGAAGCTTTCTTT. Amino acid sequence: CASSLGRTANTEAFF.

This clone was seen a single time. V usage is TRBV5-1 and J usage is TRBJ2-7; a weak D match, TRBD1 (5 bases). CDR1 SGHRS and CDR2 YFSETQ come from the germline V gene. The CDR3 runs to 14 residues. Trimming took 1 base from V and 5 from J, leaving 13 bases between them. In DNA form, the CDR3 reads TGCGCCAGCAGCTTGTGGCAGGGTAACAACGAGCAGTACTTC. Encoded protein: CASSLWQGNNEQYF. Variable domain in full (rest from reference TRBV5-1 and TRBJ2-7): KAGVTQTPRYLIKTRGQQVTLSCSPISGHRSVSWYQQTPGQGLQFLFEYFSETQRNKGNFPGRFSGRQFSNSRSEMNVSTLELGDSALYLCASSLWQGNNEQYFGPGTRLTVT.

Only a few counts were recorded for this clone. The chain carries TRBV10-2 and TRBJ1-5, with D tentatively TRBD1 (6 bases). Germline loops: CDR1 WSHSY, CDR2 SAAADI. This CDR3 spans 14 amino acids. V was cut by 5 bases and J by 3 bases, with 11 bases left in between. CDR3 DNA sequence: TGCGCCAGCAGTATAGGACAGAACAATCAGCCCCAGCATTTT. It codes for CASSIGQNNQPQHF.

The chain links TRBV19 to TRBJ2-1; 14 nucleotides line up with TRBD2. J was trimmed by 2 bases and V by 3 bases; bases with no gene match: 15. The CDR3 spans 21 residues. Germline CDR1 reads LNHDA; CDR2 reads SQIVND (reference sequence). Written as DNA, the CDR3 is TGTGCCAGTAGTATTGGGCCGGGACTAGCGGGAGTTGGGGCCCCCTACAATGAGCAGTTCTTC. This encodes CASSIGPGLAGVGAPYNEQFF. Full variable domain (missing parts from reference TRBV19 and TRBJ2-1): DGGITQSPKYLFRKEGQNVTLSCEQNLNHDAMYWYRQDPGQGLRLIYYSQIVNDFQKGDIAEGYSVSREKKESFPLTVTSAQKNPTAFYLCASSIGPGLAGVGAPYNEQFFGPGTRLTVL.

The table lists this clone with many counts. This sample also contains other DNA sequences that code for the same CDR3. V gene TRBV5-1 combines with J gene TRBJ1-2, with a tentative D call TRBD1 (5 bases). The CDR3 spans 15 residues. The V and J ends lost 0 bases and 2 bases respectively, with 11 bases between them. In germline, CDR1 is SGHRS, CDR2 YFSETQ. The CDR3 DNA is TGCGCCAGCAGCTTGGGAGGGGAGGGCAACTATGGCTACACCTTC. Protein sequence: CASSLGGEGNYGYTF.

This chain links TRBV6-1 with TRBJ2-7; no definite D call. Germline V gives CDR1 MNHNS, CDR2 SASEGT. V shed 8 bases and J shed 0 bases, with 5 bases lying between them. CDR3 size: 11 residues. The CDR3 DNA reads as TGTGCCAGCCGGGTCTCCTACGAGCAGTACTTC. Encoded protein: CASRVSYEQYF.

As for this clone: This sample includes further DNA sequences coding for the same CDR3. The rearrangement joins TRBV6-5 to TRBJ1-5, with D unclear. This CDR3 is 15 amino acids long. The V gene lost 0 bases and the J gene lost 1 base, with 7 bases spanning the gap. Germline assignment: CDR1 MNHEY and CDR2 SVGAGI. The CDR3 sequence is CASSYSAGSNQPQHF. CDR3 DNA sequence: TGTGCCAGCAGTTACTCGGCGGGGAGCAATCAGCCCCAGCATTTT.

The V gene is TRBV4-2, the J gene TRBJ2-3; 7 bases agree with TRBD2. Trimming took 1 base from V and 6 from J; bases not matched to a gene: 1. This CDR3 has 13 amino acids. In germline, CDR1 is LGHNA, CDR2 YNFKEQ. This CDR3 reads CASSQGLADTQYF. In nucleotides, the CDR3 is TGTGCCAGCAGCCAAGGACTAGCTGATACGCAGTATTTT.

V usage is TRBV7-2 and J usage is TRBJ2-3, with TRBD1 as a possible D gene (6 bases). CDR1 SGHTA and CDR2 FQGNSA come from the germline V gene. Trimming left V 7 bases short and J 0 bases short, with 11 bases between. The CDR3 is made up of 14 amino acids. CDR3: CASTRDKSTDTQYF. CDR3 coding DNA: TGTGCCAGCACCCGGGACAAGAGCACAGATACGCAGTATTTT.

The V gene is TRBV27, the J gene TRBJ2-7; 9 bases agree with TRBD1. V shed 0 bases and J 1 base; nucleotides not matched to a gene: 1. CDR3 length equals 15 residues. Per the germline V gene, CDR1 is MNHEY and CDR2 is SMNVEV (reference sequence). CDR3 nucleotides: TGTGCCAGCAGTTTATCGACAGGGGGTTCCTACGAGCAGTACTTC. This codes for CASSLSTGGSYEQYF.

The J gene is TRBJ2-1, the V gene TRBV18; the D is unclear. The V gene's germline CDR1 is KGHSH and CDR2 LQKENI. This CDR3 spans 13 amino acids. Trimming stripped 6 bases from V and 3 bases from J, with 9 bases between. The CDR3 sequence is CASSRIRYNEQFF. Here the CDR3 DNA reads TGTGCCAGCTCGAGGATCCGCTACAATGAGCAGTTCTTC.

The chain combines TRBV7-8 with TRBJ2-5, with D uncertain. The CDR3 sequence is 14 residues long. V lost 3 bases, J lost 2 bases, and 10 bases lay in between. Germline V CDR1 and CDR2: SGHVS, FQNEAQ. Here the CDR3 DNA reads TGTGCCAGCAGCTTTCTAACCAAACAAGAGACCCAGTACTTC. Translating gives CASSFLTKQETQYF.

The chain recombines TRBV6-5 with TRBJ2-1; 11 bases fit TRBD2. The CDR3 totals 12 residues. The J segment lost 7 bases and the V segment lost 11 bases, leaving 4 bases of the junction unmatched. The V gene's germline CDR1 is MNHEY and CDR2 SVGAGI. In DNA form, the CDR3 reads TGTGCCGGGGGGACTAGCGGTAATGAGCAGTTCTTC. Residues: CAGGTSGNEQFF.

J is TRBJ2-7 and V is TRBV19, with 8 bases aligning to TRBD1. Germline V gene lookup returns CDR1 LNHDA and CDR2 SQIVND (reference sequence). The CDR3 runs to 15 residues. Trimming removed 8 bases from V and 1 base from J; junction bases left unmatched: 10. CDR3 nucleotide sequence: TGTGCCAGTTCCTCTACAGGGGGAAATTCCTACGAGCAGTACTTC. Translation gives CASSSTGGNSYEQYF.